This T cell receptor (beta chain) was obtained from a study of OX40 agonist ivuxolimab in advanced cancers. Overall study context: At 0.01 to 10 mg/kg, ivuxolimab was administered intravenously to patients every 2 weeks.

Regarding the study as a whole: Also present in some nonresponders was a low level of normalized T-cell clonal expansion. The CD4+ and CD8+ T cells in the blood had expanded clonally by week 6 at 0.1 to 3.0 mg/kg.

About this clone: Its target is unknown.

The assay was immunoSEQ multiplex PCR, and TCRdb's table has in-frame clones only and misses some. The sample contains more than 45,000 clones, 89% of which appear only once. At baseline, cycle 4 day 1, and cycle 7 day 1, blood was sampled. Germline assignment: CDR1 SGHTA and CDR2 FQGNSA. The CDR3 contains 16 residues. Between the trimmed V and J ends, which lost 4 bases and 2 bases, there was a span of 16 bases. The input for sequencing was CD4+ or CD8+ T cells sorted from blood, taken in a trial of the OX40 agonist ivuxolimab. The TCR comes from an adult with an advanced solid tumor such as melanoma, head and neck, liver or kidney cancer. The rearrangement links TRBV7-2 to TRBJ2-3; D is ambiguous. For the CDR3, the DNA is TGTGCCAGCAGCTCTCCAACGGAAGATCCCACAGATACGCAGTATTTT. Amino acids: CASSSPTEDPTDTQYF.